What follows are 5 T cell receptor beta chains derived from one specimen sequenced in a study of chemoradiotherapy in HPV16-positive cancers. The data were produced by immunoSEQ multiplex PCR, yet TCRdb's version contains in-frame clones alone and is incomplete. The sample has around 53,000 clones; roughly nine tenths are singletons. Sequencing used blood, obtained from a patient who underwent chemoradiotherapy. The receptors originated from a human donor with HPV-associated anogenital cancer.

The chain couples TRBV9 to TRBJ2-1; a weak D match, TRBD2 (5 bases). This CDR3 contains 15 residues. From germline, CDR1 is SGDLS and CDR2 YYNGEE. The germline V and J ends were trimmed by 0 bases and 2 bases, with 9 bases remaining between them. This CDR3 reads CASSVDPSPYNEQFF. The CDR3 coding sequence is TGTGCCAGCAGCGTAGACCCTAGCCCCTACAATGAGCAGTTCTTC.

V usage is TRBV14 and J usage is TRBJ2-3, with a possible D match to TRBD1 (5 bases). The germline CDR1 and CDR2 sequences are SGHDN and FVKESK. CDR3 size: 16 residues. The V gene lost 1 base and the J gene lost 2 bases, with 13 bases spanning the gap. For the CDR3, the DNA is TGTGCCAGCAGCCAAGTGGCAGGGTCCGTCACAGATACGCAGTATTTT. It codes for CASSQVAGSVTDTQYF.

V is TRBV30 and J is TRBJ1-4, with D tentatively TRBD1 (6 bases). Germline CDR1 is GTSNPN and CDR2 is SVGIG (reference sequence). The CDR3 is 15 residues long. V was clipped by 3 bases and J by 3 bases, with 14 bases between them. In nucleotides, the CDR3 is TGTGCCTGGAGCAAAACAGGGTTTTCTAATGAAAAACTGTTTTTT. It specifies CAWSKTGFSNEKLFF.

The chain recombines TRBV4-3 with TRBJ1-1, with D uncertain. Between the trimmed V and J ends, which lost 1 base and 3 bases, there was a span of 9 bases. The CDR3 spans 14 residues. Germline V lookup: CDR1 LGHNA, CDR2 YSLEER. The CDR3 loop reads CASSQAGLYTEAFF. The CDR3 DNA sequence: TGCGCCAGCAGCCAAGCCGGGCTTTACACTGAAGCTTTCTTT.

V is TRBV5-1 and J is TRBJ2-5; D ambiguous. V was clipped by 0 bases and J by 5 bases, with 14 bases between them. The CDR3 has 15 amino acids. In germline, CDR1 is SGHRS, CDR2 YFSETQ. The DNA of the CDR3 is TGCGCCAGCAGCTTGGACGACGCCGTCGGGGAGACCCAGTACTTC. Translating it yields CASSLDDAVGETQYF.